The 8 T cell receptor beta chains in this list originate from one sample, sequenced in a study of neurological immune-mediated disorders. Using its own MiXCR run on the 5' RACE reads, TCRdb lists one record per CDR3 protein. The sample shows more than 13,000 distinct CDR3 sequences, roughly 10% of them seen only once. Material for sequencing was PBMCs. The receptors come from a woman aged 40-49 years in good health.

The chain carries TRBV3-1 and TRBJ2-2; perhaps TRBD1 as D (5 bases). The V gene's germline CDR1 is LGHDT and CDR2 YNNKEL (reference sequence). The CDR3 spans 15 residues. With 1 base removed from V and 7 bases from J, the gap between germline ends came to 13 bases. CDR3 nucleotide sequence: TGTGCCAGCAGCCAAGTCGCCAGGGCCGGCGGGGAGCTGTTTTTT. Translation gives CASSQVARAGGELFF. Combining the CDR3 with reference TRBV3-1 and TRBJ2-2 gives the whole variable domain DTAVSQTPKYLVTQMGNDKSIKCEQNLGHDTMYWYKQDSKKFLKIMFSYNNKELIINETVPNRFSPKSPDKAHLNLHINSLELGDSAVYFCASSQVARAGGELFFGEGSRLTVL.

This clonotype was seen ten or more times. This chain connects TRBV5-1 to TRBJ2-7; 8 nucleotides line up with TRBD2. The CDR3 is 14 amino acids. Germline CDR1 and CDR2: SGHRS and YFSETQ. V lost 0 bases to trimming and J lost 3 bases; unmatched junction nucleotides: 2. The CDR3 nucleotides are TGCGCCAGCAGCTTGGCTAGCGGGCTCTACGAGCAGTACTTC. This encodes CASSLASGLYEQYF.

This clonotype appeared many times. This chain links TRBV28 with TRBJ2-7; 10 bases map to TRBD1. The CDR3 covers 17 residues. With 5 bases clipped from V and 0 bases from J, the junction kept 10 bases outside the gene matches. CDR1 and CDR2 from the germline V gene are MDHEN and SYDVKM. The CDR3, as DNA: TGTGCCAGCAGTCCTACCGTGGGACAGGGGAACTCCTACGAGCAGTACTTC. Translation: CASSPTVGQGNSYEQYF.

This clonotype has ten or more counts. V and J are TRBV5-1 and TRBJ2-5; 7 bases agree with TRBD1. Germline lookup yields CDR1 SGHRS and CDR2 YFSETQ. Trimming cost V 4 bases and J 8 bases; bases outside gene matches: 11. CDR3 length equals 14 residues. For the CDR3, the DNA is TGCGCCAGCAGCGTGGGGACAGAGGGGGACACCCAGTACTTC. Residues: CASSVGTEGDTQYF.

This clonotype was detected many times. At one of its ends the junction is not consistent with the germline gene, which may arise from a read error. V is TRBV6-1 and J is TRBJ2-7, with D maybe TRBD2 (6 bases). Looked up from germline, CDR1 is MNHNS and CDR2 is SASEGT. This CDR3 contains 15 residues. CDR3 DNA sequence: TGTGCCAGCCCAACCGGGGACTGCATGGGGCATGAGCCGTACTTC. It encodes CASPTGDCMGHEPYF.

Concerning this clonotype itself: At one boundary the junction diverges from the germline segment, which might be a read error. The rearrangement links TRBV10-3 to TRBJ2-7; 9 positions match TRBD1. CDR1 ENHRY and CDR2 SYGVKD come from the germline V gene. The CDR3 sequence is 13 residues long. CDR3: CAISDTGGYDQYF. The CDR3 DNA is TGTGCCATCAGTGATACAGGGGGCTACGATCAGTACTTC.

The sample holds many counts of this clonotype. The genes are TRBV2 and TRBJ1-2; no definite D call. The CDR3 sequence is 16 residues long. V gave up 3 bases and J gave up 2 bases, with 16 bases separating them. Germline V CDR1 and CDR2: SNHLY, FYNNEI. CDR3 nucleotides: TGTGCCAGCAGTGAGGATGGTAGATGGGGAAACTATGGCTACACCTTC. It translates to CASSEDGRWGNYGYTF.

This clonotype was recorded at least ten times. The chain couples TRBV28 to TRBJ1-2; no definite D call. The CDR3 spans 12 residues. Per the germline V gene, CDR1 is MDHEN and CDR2 is SYDVKM. Trimming removed 5 bases at V and 8 bases at J, with 12 bases between. CDR3 in amino acids: CASSLIGIGYTF. The CDR3 coding sequence is TGTGCCAGCAGTCTGATCGGTATAGGCTACACCTTC.